This T cell receptor (beta chain) emerged from a study of blood T cell repertoires in COVID-19. Assay used: immunoSEQ multiplex PCR; TCRdb lists only in-frame clones, some missing. Of a few hundred thousand clones in the sample, roughly 90% are singletons; the top ten hold approximately 0.99%. In Cohort 3, a recovered donor had either two negative PCRs, clearance, or symptom resolution. V gave up 0 bases and J gave up 3 bases, with 12 bases separating them. CDR3 length: 15 residues. From germline, CDR1 is LGHDT and CDR2 YNNKEL (reference sequence). The sample taken for sequencing was PBMCs or T cells enriched from blood (not recorded which). This chain connects TRBV3-1 (or the pseudogene TRBV3-2) to TRBJ2-7; no clear D gene. The sequence came from a woman in her twenties or thirties who had recovered from COVID-19. CDR3: CASSQEWQKNYEQYF. CDR3 nucleotides: TGTGCCAGCAGCCAAGAGTGGCAGAAAAACTACGAGCAGTACTTC.